The entry below gives a single T cell receptor (beta chain) sequence along with its context. The sample belongs to a study of control samples from healthy donors and cancer patients. The germline V gene encodes CDR1 KGHDR and CDR2 SFDVKD. The V segment lost 2 bases and the J segment 1 base; nucleotides outside the gene matches: 5. The length of the CDR3 is 16 residues. Profiled with immunoSEQ multiplex PCR; TCRdb holds only in-frame clones, not every one. Found here are 80,000 to 85,000 clones, about 88% of them singletons; the top ten hold 4.5% to 6%. Specimen: blood. The V call is TRBV24-1, the J call TRBJ2-3; 7 positions agree with TRBD1. The receptor was isolated from a woman between 45 and 60 years old in good health. Here the CDR3 DNA reads TGTGCCACCAGTGATTCCTGGGGACAGCGCACAGATACGCAGTATTTT. Its translation is CATSDSWGQRTDTQYF.